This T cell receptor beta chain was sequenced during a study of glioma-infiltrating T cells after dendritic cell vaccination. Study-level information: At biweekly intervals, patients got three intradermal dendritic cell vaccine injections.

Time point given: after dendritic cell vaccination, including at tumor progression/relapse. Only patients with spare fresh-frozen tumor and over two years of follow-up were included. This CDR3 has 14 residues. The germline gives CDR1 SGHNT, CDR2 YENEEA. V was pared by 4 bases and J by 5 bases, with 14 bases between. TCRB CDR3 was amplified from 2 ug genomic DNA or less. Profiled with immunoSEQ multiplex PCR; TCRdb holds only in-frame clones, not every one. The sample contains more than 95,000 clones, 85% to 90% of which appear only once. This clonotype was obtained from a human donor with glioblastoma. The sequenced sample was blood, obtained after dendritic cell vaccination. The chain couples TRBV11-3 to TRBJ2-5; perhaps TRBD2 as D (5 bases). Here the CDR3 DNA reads TGTGCCAGCAGCTGGGGAGCGGCCGGGGAGACCCAGTACTTC. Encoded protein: CASSWGAAGETQYF.